This T cell receptor beta chain was identified during a study of T cell clones after liver transplantation. As for the study in general: TCRbeta sequencing after a pre-transplant mixed lymphocyte reaction identified graft-donor-reactive clones, later tracked in post-transplant blood.

Concerning this clone: Its antigen remains unknown.

The assay was immunoSEQ multiplex PCR, and TCRdb's table has in-frame clones only and misses some. The data show approximately 200 clones, 50% to 65% seen once. Sequencing of dividing CFSE-low cells from the MLR defined alloreactive TCRbeta sequences. Trimming left V 0 bases short and J 6 bases short, with 13 bases between. The CDR3 is 15 amino acids. From germline, CDR1 is SGHTS and CDR2 YDEGEE. The clonotype comes from a human patient who received a liver transplant. These T cells may partly come from the graft donor. The V and J genes are TRBV5-8 and TRBJ1-5; D not resolved. Source material: CD8+ T cells from cultured PBMCs. The CDR3 sequence is CASSLGPSPGQPQHF. CDR3 coding DNA: TGTGCCAGCAGCTTGGGCCCTTCTCCCGGTCAGCCCCAGCATTTT.